These 20 T cell receptor beta chains originate from one sample sequenced in a study of cytomegalovirus exposure and HLA in healthy donors. Primers included in the PCR were 60 Vbeta and 13 Jbeta primers. Libraries were prepared by immunoSEQ multiplex PCR; TCRdb keeps only in-frame clonotypes and omits some of them. Of 150,000 to 200,000 clones in the sample, approximately 75% were seen once. Material for sequencing was PBMCs. Receptors were obtained from a man aged 50-59 years in good health and CMV-seropositive.

The chain combines TRBV10-2 with TRBJ2-7, with TRBD2 matching 7 bases. Unmatched junction bases numbered 1, after V lost 5 bases and J lost 3 bases. Germline lookup yields CDR1 WSHSY and CDR2 SAAADI. The CDR3 totals 12 residues. The CDR3 bases are TGCGCCAGCAGTTCTAGCGGCTACGAGCAGTACTTC. This translates into CASSSSGYEQYF.

This clone occurred a few times. Other nucleotide sequences in the sample specify the same CDR3. The chain has TRBV27 and TRBJ2-2; D is perhaps TRBD1 (6 bases). Germline lookup yields CDR1 MNHEY and CDR2 SMNVEV (reference sequence). V lost 5 bases, J lost 1 base, and 23 bases lay in between. CDR3 length: 19 residues. The CDR3 spells CASSPPTQRVQGNTGELFF. In DNA, the CDR3 is TGTGCCAGCAGTCCTCCGACTCAAAGGGTACAGGGGAACACCGGGGAGCTGTTTTTT.

CDR3 region: CASRTTTNTEAFF. CDR3 in DNA: TGTGCCAGCAGGACTACAACGAACACTGAAGCTTTCTTT. The chain uses TRBV6-6 and TRBJ1-1, with D unclear. This CDR3 has 13 residues. CDR1 and CDR2 (germline): MNHNY, SVGAGI (reference sequence). V lost 6 bases to trimming and J lost 1 base, with 9 bases between them.

J is TRBJ2-3 and V is TRBV21-1; TRBD1 is the table's D call and was not checked against the DNA. TRBV21-1 is reported as a pseudogene. This CDR3 is built from 15 residues. The CDR3 DNA sequence: TGTGCCAGCAGCAACTCAGGGGGCTGTGCAGATACGCAGTATTTT. Translation gives CASSNSGGCADTQYF.

The chain links TRBV10-2 to TRBJ2-7; 11 nucleotides line up with TRBD1. V shed 6 bases and J 2 bases; nucleotides not matched to a gene: 6. The CDR3 runs 15 residues. Germline V gene lookup returns CDR1 WSHSY and CDR2 SAAADI. The CDR3 protein is CASRSPGQGAYEQYF. DNA of the CDR3: TGCGCCAGCAGATCACCGGGACAGGGGGCCTACGAGCAGTACTTC.

This clone showed up just a few times. The rearrangement uses TRBV11-2 and TRBJ2-3; the match to TRBD1 covers 7 bases. CDR3 length: 13 residues. V dropped 5 bases and J dropped 5; count of bases not matched to a gene: 4. Germline V gene sequence: CDR1 SGHAT, CDR2 FQNNGV. The CDR3, as DNA: TGTGCCAGCAGCATGGGACAGAAAGATACGCAGTATTTT. Its translation: CASSMGQKDTQYF.

This chain connects TRBV6-5 to TRBJ2-5; 7 bases match TRBD2. The trim removed 0 bases at V and 4 bases at J, leaving 5 bases unmatched. This CDR3 is 15 amino acids long. Per germline, CDR1 MNHEY and CDR2 SVGAGI. The CDR3 protein is CASSYSNGEGETQYF. CDR3 nucleotides: TGTGCCAGCAGTTACTCGAACGGGGAGGGAGAGACCCAGTACTTC.

This chain links TRBV5-1 with TRBJ1-1; the match to TRBD1 covers 9 bases. Losses at the gene ends were 4 bases for V and 8 bases for J; bases not matched to a gene: 9. This CDR3 has 14 residues. The germline V gene encodes CDR1 SGHRS and CDR2 YFSETQ. In DNA form, the CDR3 reads TGCGCCAGCAGCAGCAACAGGGGGCGCGAAGAAGCTTTCTTT. Protein: CASSSNRGREEAFF.

To note about this clone: The junction departs from the called germline gene at one end, perhaps through a read error. The chain carries TRBV7-9 and TRBJ2-7, with a possible D match to TRBD1 (6 bases). Germline CDR1 reads SEHNR; CDR2 reads FQNEAQ (reference sequence). This CDR3 contains 15 residues. CDR3 sequence reads: CVSSLIQGTSYEQYF. DNA for the CDR3: TGTGTCAGCAGCTTAATACAGGGAACCTCCTACGAGCAGTACTTC.

The rearrangement links TRBV15 to TRBJ1-5; unclear D gene. CDR1 is LNHNV, CDR2 YYDKDF, per germline (reference sequence). The V and J ends lost 0 bases and 1 base respectively, with 4 bases between them. The CDR3 is 14 amino acids. CDR3 in amino acids: CATSRDISNQPQHF. CDR3 bases: TGTGCCACCAGCAGAGATATAAGCAATCAGCCCCAGCATTTT.

The chain combines TRBV7-9 with TRBJ2-1, with a weak D call TRBD2 (5 bases). Germline values: CDR1 SEHNR, CDR2 FQNEAQ (reference sequence). V was pared by 1 base and J by 3 bases, with 13 bases between. CDR3 length: 16 amino acids. The CDR3 coding sequence is TGTGCCAGCAGCTTAGGGAGGCATGCCGGCTACAATGAGCAGTTCTTC. The encoded protein is CASSLGRHAGYNEQFF. Together with reference TRBV7-9 and TRBJ2-1, the CDR3 gives the full variable domain: DTGVSQNPRHKITKRGQNVTFRCDPISEHNRLYWYRQTLGQGPEFLTYFQNEAQLEKSRLLSDRFSAERPKGSFSTLEIQRTEQGDSAMYLCASSLGRHAGYNEQFFGPGTRLTVL.

CDR3 sequence: CASRRQGTETQYF. CDR3 in DNA: TGTGCCAGCAGACGACAGGGGACCGAGACCCAGTACTTC. This chain joins TRBV6-5 and TRBJ2-5, with 8 bases lining up with TRBD1. The CDR3 contains 13 residues. The germline CDR1 and CDR2 sequences are MNHEY and SVGAGI. V was clipped by 6 bases and J by 5 bases; unmatched bases: 5.

V usage is TRBV7-9 and J usage is TRBJ1-2, with D hard to call. Trimming stripped 1 base from V and 7 bases from J, with 10 bases between. Germline CDR1 SEHNR, CDR2 FQNEAQ (reference sequence). The CDR3 sequence is 13 residues long. CDR3 DNA: TGTGCCAGCAGCTTAGATTTACTAACTGGCTACACCTTC. Protein product: CASSLDLLTGYTF.

The V call is TRBV6-1, the J call TRBJ2-7; TRBD2 might be the D (6 bases). Between the trimmed V and J ends, which lost 6 bases and 4 bases, there was a span of 13 bases. The CDR3 is 13 residues long. The V gene's germline CDR1 is MNHNS and CDR2 SASEGT. The CDR3 nucleotides read TGTGCCAGCAGGGTCCCGGGGGTTTACGAGCAGTACTTC. It is translated as CASRVPGVYEQYF.

The chain carries TRBV7-9 and TRBJ2-1, with 7 nucleotides matching TRBD1. The junction had 3 bases not matched to a gene; V was cut back by 8 bases and J by 2 bases. The V gene's germline CDR1 is SEHNR and CDR2 FQNEAQ (reference sequence). The CDR3 extends over 13 amino acids. CDR3 nucleotide sequence: TGTGCCAGCGAAGGGGGCCCCTACAATGAGCAGTTCTTC. It translates to CASEGGPYNEQFF.

The CDR3 DNA sequence: TGCGCCAGCAGCCTCCTCGACGGGGGGGAGACCCAGTACTTC. Protein product: CASSLLDGGETQYF. This chain joins TRBV4-1 and TRBJ2-5; 7 bases line up with TRBD2. CDR3 size: 14 residues. Germline assignment: CDR1 MGHRA and CDR2 YSYEKL. J gave up 5 bases and V 4 bases, and 7 bases lay outside the gene matches.

V is TRBV19 and J is TRBJ2-7, with TRBD1 matching over 8 bases. Germline CDR1 and CDR2: LNHDA and SQIVND (reference sequence). The CDR3 has 14 amino acids. After removal of 4 bases from V and 4 bases from J, the junction contained 6 bases not matched to a gene. The CDR3 region is CASSNGQGLYEQYF. In DNA, the CDR3 is TGTGCCAGTAGTAACGGACAGGGTCTTTACGAGCAGTACTTC.

The chain carries TRBV10-1 and TRBJ2-7; D perhaps matches TRBD1 (5 bases). CDR3 size: 14 residues. Trimming stripped 2 bases from V and 0 bases from J, with 8 bases between. Looked up from germline, CDR1 is WNHNN and CDR2 is SYGVQD (reference sequence). The CDR3 DNA follows: TGCGCCAGCAGTGAGAACACAGGCTCCTACGAGCAGTACTTC. Encoded protein: CASSENTGSYEQYF.

The chain combines TRBV6-1 with TRBJ2-7; D is perhaps TRBD2 (5 bases). From germline, CDR1 is MNHNS and CDR2 SASEGT. CDR3 length equals 15 residues. The V end lost 6 bases, the J end lost 1 base, and 16 bases lay between the germline ends. The chain's CDR3 is CASSKVGVLSYEQYF. CDR3 sequence (DNA): TGTGCCAGCAGCAAAGTCGGGGTCTTGTCCTACGAGCAGTACTTC.

This clone was picked up one time. The genes are TRBV4-3 and TRBJ2-1; possibly TRBD1 for D (6 bases). There are 15 residues in the CDR3. Trimming removed 4 bases from V and 0 bases from J, with 10 bases in between. Germline CDR1 reads LGHNA; CDR2 reads YSLEER. CDR3 DNA: TGCGCCAGCAGCCGGGACACTAGCTCCTACAATGAGCAGTTCTTC. Its translation is CASSRDTSSYNEQFF.